This is a list of T cell receptor beta chains from one sample in a study of blood T cell repertoires in COVID-19. Clones were read by immunoSEQ multiplex PCR, and TCRdb kept only the in-frame ones, dropping some. The data contain 50,000 to 75,000 clones, 85% to 90% of them singletons. The sequencing input was peripheral blood. Receptor source: a woman aged 45-60 years with active or convalescent COVID-19. Each CDR3 is given without its conserved first and last residue. The D gene is left open where the match is weak.

D gene,V gene,J gene,CDR3 protein
TRBD2,TRBV24-1,TRBJ2-2,ATSDLPGAAGGNAGELF
.,TRBV5-8,TRBJ2-7,ASSSVYEQY
TRBD1,TRBV7-8,TRBJ2-2,ASSPGTGKAGELF
TRBD1,TRBV20-1,TRBJ2-7,SASFVRDRFFEQY
TRBD1,TRBV3-1/TRBV3-2,TRBJ2-5,ASSLTGQGKETQY
TRBD1,TRBV2,TRBJ1-6,ASKRTGSSYNSPLH
.,TRBV7-7,TRBJ2-2,ASSPSTILNTGELF
.,TRBV29-1,TRBJ1-1,SVGNRENTEAF
TRBD2,TRBV2,TRBJ2-1,ASSSAGGPPGIRQF
TRBD1,TRBV5-8,TRBJ1-1,ASSLGTGHTEAF
TRBD2,TRBV5-1,TRBJ2-1,ASSGGLDPYNEQF
TRBD2,TRBV4-2,TRBJ2-7,ASSQDRLAGGPYEQY
TRBD1,TRBV7-9,TRBJ2-7,ASSLRGAGGDEQY
TRBD2,TRBV15,TRBJ2-1,ATRSLAGGLYEQF
.,TRBV7-8,TRBJ1-2,ASTHGGNYGYT
.,TRBV5-1,TRBJ1-1,ASSLVGQSMNTEAF
TRBD1,TRBV18,TRBJ1-1,ASSPIGDRGPLNTEAF
TRBD1,TRBV29-1,TRBJ2-7,SVTRQGDEQY
.,TRBV23-1,TRBJ1-2,ASRGRVRRGYT
.,TRBV5-1,TRBJ2-2,ASSPDREGAGELF
.,TRBV5-1,TRBJ2-7,ASSRFPGTYEQY
.,TRBV3-1/TRBV3-2,TRBJ2-7,ASSRGGAEREQY
.,TRBV2,TRBJ2-2,ASRLGRPNTGELF
TRBD2,TRBV19,TRBJ2-7,ASSSSELAGGYEQY
.,TRBV5-1,TRBJ1-2,ASSLGNRDYGYT
.,TRBV5-5,TRBJ2-7,ASSPGWASSYEQY
TRBD1,TRBV7-3,TRBJ2-1,ASSFTQGAGEQF
TRBD1,TRBV6-5,TRBJ2-7,ASKWDRSSYEQY
.,TRBV10-3,TRBJ2-3,AISRDLFTDTQY
.,TRBV6-5,TRBJ2-3,ASSFFTDTQY
TRBD2,TRBV4-1,TRBJ2-1,ATARGSGSRNEQF
TRBD1,TRBV29-1,TRBJ2-5,SVATGEETQY
TRBD2,TRBV29-1,TRBJ2-1,SVEDGLGLNEQF
TRBD2,TRBV15,TRBJ2-5,ATSPIAGQETQY
.,TRBV7-3,TRBJ2-2,ASSPGLNPGELF
.,TRBV13,TRBJ1-1,ASSLGDRQKAF